A single sample is the source of the 10 T cell receptor beta chains below, sequenced in a study of control samples from healthy donors and cancer patients. TCRdb keeps only in-frame clones here, not all; method: immunoSEQ multiplex PCR. Among hundreds of thousands of clones listed, more than 80% were seen once. The sample was PBMCs. The receptors were sampled from a man aged 35 to 55 with head and neck cancer.

This clone appeared a single time. V and J are TRBV28 and TRBJ2-1, with D possibly being TRBD1 or TRBD2 (5 bases each). V lost 3 bases and J 5 bases, leaving 14 bases between the germline ends. The CDR3 covers 15 residues. In germline, CDR1 is MDHEN, CDR2 SYDVKM. The chain's CDR3 is CASSFRAGTNNEQFF. CDR3 bases: TGTGCCAGCAGTTTTCGGGCCGGGACCAACAATGAGCAGTTCTTC.

The V and J genes are TRBV11-2 and TRBJ2-3, with D unresolved. Trimming removed 1 base at V and 2 bases at J, with 10 bases between. The length of the CDR3 is 15 residues. CDR1 and CDR2 from the germline V gene are SGHAT and FQNNGV. The CDR3 spells CASSLVGSPTDTQYF. Written as DNA, the CDR3 is TGTGCCAGCAGCTTAGTTGGCTCCCCCACAGATACGCAGTATTTT.

The chain recombines TRBV27 with TRBJ2-2; no clear D gene. Germline CDR1 reads MNHEY; CDR2 reads SMNVEV (reference sequence). The CDR3 loop spans 14 amino acids. V gave up 2 bases and J gave up 5 bases, with 9 bases separating them. The CDR3 region has the DNA TGTGCCAGCAGTTTAAACGTCCTTACCGGGGAGCTGTTTTTT. This encodes CASSLNVLTGELFF.

The chain has TRBV30 and TRBJ1-5; D not certain. Germline V gene sequence: CDR1 GTSNPN, CDR2 SVGIG (reference sequence). This CDR3 has 14 residues. Trimming took 0 bases from V and 0 from J, leaving 6 bases between them. The CDR3 coding sequence is TGTGCCTGGAGTGTGGGGAATAGCAATCAGCCCCAGCATTTT. Amino acid sequence: CAWSVGNSNQPQHF.

This chain connects TRBV7-8 to TRBJ1-6, with 10 bases identical to TRBD1. The CDR3 covers 15 residues. The germline CDR1 and CDR2 sequences are SGHVS and FQNEAQ. The J segment lost 9 bases and the V segment lost 7 bases, leaving 9 bases of the junction unmatched. CDR3 loop: CASTETGGDGSPLHF. CDR3 sequence (DNA): TGTGCCAGCACCGAGACAGGGGGCGATGGTTCACCCCTCCACTTT.

The V call is TRBV15, the J call TRBJ1-4; a possible D gene is TRBD1 (6 bases). The CDR3 sequence is 16 residues long. The germline gives CDR1 LNHNV, CDR2 YYDKDF (reference sequence). Trimming took 1 base from V and 3 from J, leaving 12 bases between them. The DNA for the CDR3 is TGTGCCACCAGCAGAGGGACGGGACAAGCTAATGAAAAACTGTTTTTT. Its protein is CATSRGTGQANEKLFF.

The chain joins TRBV5-4 to TRBJ2-1, with 7 bases fitting TRBD2. Trimming at V came to 3 bases and at J to 0 bases, leaving 6 bases not matched to a gene. In germline, CDR1 is SGHNT, CDR2 YYREEE (reference sequence). The CDR3 spans 16 residues. CDR3 loop: CASSSGGPSSYNEQFF. CDR3 bases: TGTGCCAGCAGCTCGGGGGGTCCAAGCTCCTACAATGAGCAGTTCTTC.

The gene calls are TRBV28 and TRBJ1-3; TRBD1 might be the D (5 bases). Germline V gene lookup returns CDR1 MDHEN and CDR2 SYDVKM. Between the trimmed V and J ends, which lost 7 bases and 0 bases, there was a span of 16 bases. The CDR3 spans 16 residues. This CDR3 is CASTSPGTGSGNTIYF. CDR3 in DNA: TGTGCCAGCACCTCCCCCGGGACGGGCTCTGGAAACACCATATATTTT.

The chain joins TRBV5-4 to TRBJ2-5; no clear D gene. This CDR3 region has 12 residues. CDR1 is SGHNT, CDR2 YYREEE, per germline (reference sequence). Trimming removed 4 bases at V and 0 bases at J, with 4 bases between. The CDR3: CASSPYQETQYF. In nucleotides, the CDR3 is TGTGCCAGCAGCCCGTACCAAGAGACCCAGTACTTC.

Concerning this clone itself: This specimen includes other DNA sequences encoding the same CDR3. This chain joins TRBV18 and TRBJ2-3, with D uncertain. Germline V gene lookup returns CDR1 KGHSH and CDR2 LQKENI. CDR3 length: 13 residues. The V end was cut by 0 bases, the J end by 3 bases, with 4 bases between. The CDR3 nucleotides are TGTGCCAGCTCACCACCTAGTACAGATACGCAGTATTTT. It translates to CASSPPSTDTQYF.